A selection of T cell receptor beta chains follows, all from one sample in a study of cytomegalovirus exposure and HLA in healthy donors. The data were produced by immunoSEQ multiplex PCR, yet TCRdb's version contains in-frame clones alone and is incomplete. The sample has around 160,000 clones, about 80% seen once. The sequencing sample was made of PBMCs. The receptors shown here come from a man aged 45-60 years in good health and CMV-seropositive. CDR3s leave out the opening cysteine and the closing phenylalanine or tryptophan.

J: TRBJ2-3
V: TRBV5-4
CDR3: ASSRIQGSTDTQY

J: TRBJ1-1
V: TRBV27
CDR3: ASSTQGAHTEAF

J: TRBJ1-1
V: TRBV27
CDR3: ASSPLTGTGAEAF

J: TRBJ2-2
V: TRBV10-1
CDR3: ASSENSLRVAGELF

J: TRBJ2-7
V: TRBV2
CDR3: ASSFHYEQY

J: TRBJ2-5
V: TRBV6-1
CDR3: ASSRGEALETQY

J: TRBJ1-2
V: TRBV2
CDR3: ASSEGHLINYGYT

J: TRBJ2-2
V: TRBV7-2
CDR3: ASSLLVGELF

J: TRBJ2-7
V: TRBV9
CDR3: ASSVEGGGSYEQY

J: TRBJ2-1
V: TRBV29-1
CDR3: SVDLPGNEQF

J: TRBJ1-1
V: TRBV28
CDR3: ASSTGGNTEAF

J: TRBJ2-7
V: TRBV30
CDR3: AWSVLDRAGNEQY

J: TRBJ1-5
V: TRBV9
CDR3: ASSSNTVSNQPQH

J: TRBJ2-5
V: TRBV5-8
CDR3: ASSRTGVNLQETQY

J: TRBJ2-1
V: TRBV5-8
CDR3: ASSLALTSFYNEQF

J: TRBJ2-7
V: TRBV4-2
CDR3: ASSPGRGTYEQY

J: TRBJ1-1
V: TRBV7-2
CDR3: ASSLAGTGGTEAF

J: TRBJ2-7
V: TRBV10-3
CDR3: ASGQGGYEQY

J: TRBJ1-5
V: TRBV6-5
CDR3: ASSQGAGRQPQH

J: TRBJ1-1
V: TRBV7-8
CDR3: ASSLVSTEAF

J: TRBJ2-7
V: TRBV23-1
CDR3: ASSQNPTSGGTYEQY

J: TRBJ1-5
V: TRBV4-1
CDR3: ASSQVGAAGQPQH

J: TRBJ2-7
V: TRBV10-2
CDR3: ASLGQTSYEQY

J: TRBJ2-3
V: TRBV27
CDR3: ASSFVAGGKDTQY

J: TRBJ2-3
V: TRBV6-1
CDR3: ASSDRSAGGSDTQY

J: TRBJ1-4
V: TRBV6-6
CDR3: ASSGRARGQGEKLF

J: TRBJ1-1
V: TRBV10-2
CDR3: ASKITEARDTEAF

J: TRBJ1-5
V: TRBV15
CDR3: ATSKDTYNQPQH

J: TRBJ2-5
V: TRBV7-3
CDR3: ASSLNPRETQY

J: TRBJ2-5
V: TRBV6-5
CDR3: ASSSDRRGGTQY

J: TRBJ2-2
V: TRBV9
CDR3: ASSGRLGGGKTGELF

J: TRBJ2-1
V: TRBV5-4
CDR3: ASSLIGSLLSNEQF

J: TRBJ2-3
V: TRBV6-6
CDR3: ASSPNAGRDTQY

J: TRBJ1-2
V: TRBV28
CDR3: ASSLRNIPPNYGYT

J: TRBJ1-1
V: TRBV30
CDR3: AWSVHNRADSEAF

J: TRBJ2-5
V: TRBV7-7
CDR3: ASSRLAGGPRETQY

J: TRBJ2-3
V: TRBV7-6
CDR3: ASSLHPGTGEADTQY

J: TRBJ1-1
V: TRBV6-6
CDR3: ASSYIEAPNTEAF

J: TRBJ1-5
V: TRBV28
CDR3: ASSSTDSNQPQH

J: TRBJ1-4
V: TRBV5-6
CDR3: ASSLRDSSSNEKLF

J: TRBJ2-1
V: TRBV27
CDR3: ASSLLGQGAGEQF

J: TRBJ1-1
V: TRBV7-2
CDR3: ASRRDRVSAEAF

J: TRBJ1-6
V: TRBV5-4
CDR3: ASRTDQGVNSPLH

J: TRBJ2-3
V: TRBV15
CDR3: ATSRDKTPGTDTQY

J: TRBJ2-3
V: TRBV6-6
CDR3: ASRAELVETDTQY

J: TRBJ2-1
V: TRBV7-2
CDR3: ASSFTQGRYEQF

J: TRBJ1-6
V: TRBV5-1
CDR3: ASSRGQGASPLH

J: TRBJ2-3
V: TRBV5-1
CDR3: ASSPHGGSDTQY

J: TRBJ2-2
V: TRBV6-4
CDR3: ASSEAGETGELF

J: TRBJ1-5
V: TRBV28
CDR3: ASSASHYRVRGQPQH

J: TRBJ1-1
V: TRBV6-6
CDR3: ASTREGMNTEAF

J: TRBJ1-3
V: TRBV10-3
CDR3: AISDYRTGGAPGNTIY

J: TRBJ1-1
V: TRBV2
CDR3: ASSDSLGAVTEAF

J: TRBJ2-1
V: TRBV4-1
CDR3: ASSHTVQLAASRNEQF

J: TRBJ2-1
V: TRBV9
CDR3: ASSEYEGGYNEQF

J: TRBJ2-7
V: TRBV4-2
CDR3: ASSQTDRDEQY

J: TRBJ1-4
V: TRBV5-6
CDR3: ATSRGTGDEKLF